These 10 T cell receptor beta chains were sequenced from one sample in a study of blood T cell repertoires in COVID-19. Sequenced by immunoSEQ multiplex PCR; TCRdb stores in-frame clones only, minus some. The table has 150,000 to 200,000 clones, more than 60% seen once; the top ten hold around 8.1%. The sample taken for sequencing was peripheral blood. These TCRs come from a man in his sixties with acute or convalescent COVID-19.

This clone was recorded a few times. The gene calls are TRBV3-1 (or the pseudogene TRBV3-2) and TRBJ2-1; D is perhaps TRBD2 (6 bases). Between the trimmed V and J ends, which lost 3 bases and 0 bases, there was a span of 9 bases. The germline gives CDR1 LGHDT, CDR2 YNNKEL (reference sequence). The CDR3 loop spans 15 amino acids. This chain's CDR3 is CASSQTRFSYNEQFF. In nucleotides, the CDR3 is TGTGCCAGCAGCCAGACTAGATTCTCCTACAATGAGCAGTTCTTC.

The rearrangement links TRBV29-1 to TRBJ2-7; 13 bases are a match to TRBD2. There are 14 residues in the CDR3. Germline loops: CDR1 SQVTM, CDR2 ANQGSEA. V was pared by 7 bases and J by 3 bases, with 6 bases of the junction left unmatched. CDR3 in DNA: TGCAGCGCGAGACTAGCGGGGGGCTACTACGAGCAGTACTTC. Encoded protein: CSARLAGGYYEQYF.

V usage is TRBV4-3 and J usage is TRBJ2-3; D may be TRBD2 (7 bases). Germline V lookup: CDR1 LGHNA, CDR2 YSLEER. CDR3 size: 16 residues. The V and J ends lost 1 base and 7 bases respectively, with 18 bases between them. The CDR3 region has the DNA TGCGCCAGCAGCCAAGGGCGTAGGGAGGGGGAGAATACGCAGTATTTT. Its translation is CASSQGRREGENTQYF.

CDR3 loop: CASSARDRGQETQYF. The DNA for the CDR3 is TGTGCCAGCAGTGCCCGGGACAGAGGACAAGAGACCCAGTACTTC. The chain couples TRBV2 to TRBJ2-5; 7 positions match TRBD1. This CDR3 region has 15 residues. Losses at the gene ends were 4 bases for V and 2 bases for J; bases not matched to a gene: 7. Germline V gene lookup returns CDR1 SNHLY and CDR2 FYNNEI.

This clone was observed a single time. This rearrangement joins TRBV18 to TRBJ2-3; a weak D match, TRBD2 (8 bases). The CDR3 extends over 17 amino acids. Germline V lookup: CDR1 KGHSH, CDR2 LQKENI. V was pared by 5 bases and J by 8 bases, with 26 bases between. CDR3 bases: TGTGCCAGCTCATCAAAGGGGGCAGCGGGGGAAGCAGGTACGCAGTATTTT. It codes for CASSSKGAAGEAGTQYF.

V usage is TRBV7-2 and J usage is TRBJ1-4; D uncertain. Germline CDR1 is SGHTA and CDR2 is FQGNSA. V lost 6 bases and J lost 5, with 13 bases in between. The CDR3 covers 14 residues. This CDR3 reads CASRPGLGNEKLFF. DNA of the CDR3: TGTGCCAGCAGACCCGGACTGGGGAATGAAAAACTGTTTTTT.

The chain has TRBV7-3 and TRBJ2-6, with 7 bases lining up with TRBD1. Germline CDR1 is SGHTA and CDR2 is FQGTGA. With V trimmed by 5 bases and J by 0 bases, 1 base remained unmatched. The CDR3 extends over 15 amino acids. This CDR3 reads CASSGQDSGANVLTF. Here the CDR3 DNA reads TGTGCCAGCAGCGGACAGGACTCTGGGGCCAACGTCCTGACTTTC.

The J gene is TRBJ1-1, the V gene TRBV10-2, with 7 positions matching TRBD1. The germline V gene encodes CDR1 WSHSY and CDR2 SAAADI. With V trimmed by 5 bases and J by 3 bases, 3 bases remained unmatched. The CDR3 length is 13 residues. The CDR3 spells CASSLDRDTEAFF. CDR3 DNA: TGCGCCAGCAGTCTCGACAGGGACACTGAAGCTTTCTTT.

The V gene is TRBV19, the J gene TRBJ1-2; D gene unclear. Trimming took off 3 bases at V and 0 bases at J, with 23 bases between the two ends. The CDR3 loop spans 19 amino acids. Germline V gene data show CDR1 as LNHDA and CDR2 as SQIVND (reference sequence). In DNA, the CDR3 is TGTGCCAGTAGTATGGTCGTTATCCGAGACTCCTTCGCTAACTATGGCTACACCTTC. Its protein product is CASSMVVIRDSFANYGYTF.

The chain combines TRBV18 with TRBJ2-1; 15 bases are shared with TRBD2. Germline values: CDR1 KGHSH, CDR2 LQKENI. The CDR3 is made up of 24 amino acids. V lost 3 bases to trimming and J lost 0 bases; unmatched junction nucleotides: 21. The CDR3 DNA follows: TGTGCCAGCTCACCGCCTCTTACCGGGACGGCGGGACTAGCGGGGGGTTCCTCCTACAATGAGCAGTTCTTC. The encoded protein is CASSPPLTGTAGLAGGSSYNEQFF.